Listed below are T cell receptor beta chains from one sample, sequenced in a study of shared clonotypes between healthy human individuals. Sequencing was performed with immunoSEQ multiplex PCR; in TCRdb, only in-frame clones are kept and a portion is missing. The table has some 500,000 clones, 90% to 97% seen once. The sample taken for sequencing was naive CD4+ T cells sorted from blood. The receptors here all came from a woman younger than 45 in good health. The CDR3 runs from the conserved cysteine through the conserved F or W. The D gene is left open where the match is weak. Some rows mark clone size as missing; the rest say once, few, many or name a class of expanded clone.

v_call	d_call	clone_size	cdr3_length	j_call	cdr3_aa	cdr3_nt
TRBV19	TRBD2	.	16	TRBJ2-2	CASRPPGRRSTGELFF	TGTGCCAGTAGACCCCCCGGGAGGAGAAGTACCGGGGAGCTGTTTTTT
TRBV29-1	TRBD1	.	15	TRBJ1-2	CSVEDGTVPNYGYTF	TGCAGCGTTGAAGATGGGACAGTGCCTAACTATGGCTACACCTTC
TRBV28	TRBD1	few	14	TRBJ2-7	CASSKTGVSYEQYF	TGTGCCAGCAGCAAGACAGGGGTGTCCTACGAGCAGTACTTC
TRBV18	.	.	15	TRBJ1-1	CASSPPGGVQTEAFF	TGTGCCAGCTCACCACCGGGGGGCGTACAGACTGAAGCTTTCTTT
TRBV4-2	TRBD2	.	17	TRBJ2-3	CASSELAGVLSTDTQYF	TGTGCCAGCAGCGAACTAGCGGGGGTACTTAGCACAGATACGCAGTATTTT
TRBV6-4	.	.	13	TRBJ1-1	CASSDSGGRGAFF	TGTGCCAGCAGTGACTCGGGGGGACGTGGTGCTTTCTTT
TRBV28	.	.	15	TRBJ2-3	CASSLKTVMTDTQYF	TGTGCCAGCAGTTTAAAGACAGTAATGACAGATACGCAGTATTTT
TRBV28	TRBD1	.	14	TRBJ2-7	CASTGQRHSYEQYF	TGTGCCAGCACGGGACAGCGGCACTCCTACGAGCAGTACTTC
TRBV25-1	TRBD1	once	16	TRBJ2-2	CASTPAGTGLTGELFF	TGTGCCAGCACCCCCGCCGGGACAGGTCTCACCGGGGAGCTGTTTTTT
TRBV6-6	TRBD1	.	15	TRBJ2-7	CASSNEGGSVYEQYF	TGTGCCAGCAGTAACGAAGGGGGCTCGGTCTACGAGCAGTACTTC
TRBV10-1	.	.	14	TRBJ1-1	CASSEQAENTEAFF	TGCGCCAGCAGTGAGCAAGCGGAGAACACTGAAGCTTTCTTT
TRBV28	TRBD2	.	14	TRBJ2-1	CASMWAGVINEQFF	TGTGCCAGCATGTGGGCGGGAGTTATAAATGAGCAGTTCTTC
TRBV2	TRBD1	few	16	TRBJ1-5	CASSLDGRGRGQPQHF	TGTGCCAGCAGTCTCGATGGCAGGGGGCGCGGGCAGCCCCAGCATTTT
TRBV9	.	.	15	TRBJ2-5	CASSVVGVSQETQYF	TGTGCCAGCAGCGTAGTGGGGGTGAGCCAAGAGACCCAGTACTTC
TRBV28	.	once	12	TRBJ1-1	CASSLSQGRAFF	TGTGCCAGCAGCCTATCGCAGGGGCGAGCTTTCTTT
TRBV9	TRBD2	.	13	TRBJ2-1	CAAAAGLYNEQFF	TGTGCCGCCGCCGCGGGACTATACAATGAGCAGTTCTTC
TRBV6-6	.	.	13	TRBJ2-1	CASSYVPRGEQFF	TGTGCCAGCAGTTACGTTCCCCGCGGTGAGCAGTTCTTC
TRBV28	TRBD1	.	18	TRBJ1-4	CASSGGIGGGLGNEKLFF	TGTGCCAGCAGTGGGGGGATAGGGGGCGGATTAGGTAATGAAAAACTGTTTTTT
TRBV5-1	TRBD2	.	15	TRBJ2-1	CASSKLAGGPNEQFF	TGCGCCAGCAGCAAACTAGCGGGAGGGCCAAATGAGCAGTTCTTC
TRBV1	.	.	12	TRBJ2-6	CTSRPRANVLTF	TGCACCAGCAGACCGAGGGCCAACGTCCTGACTTTC
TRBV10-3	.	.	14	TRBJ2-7	CAISPGRGSYEQYF	TGTGCCATCAGCCCGGGTCGGGGGTCCTACGAGCAGTACTTC
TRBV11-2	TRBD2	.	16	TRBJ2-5	CASSPTSGSAWETQYF	TGTGCCAGCAGCCCCACTAGCGGGAGTGCTTGGGAGACCCAGTACTTC
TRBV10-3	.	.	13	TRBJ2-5	CASAEGTQETQYF	TGTGCCAGCGCCGAAGGCACCCAAGAGACCCAGTACTTC
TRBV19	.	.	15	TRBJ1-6	CASSTMTEVRSPLHF	TGTGCCAGTAGTACGATGACGGAGGTTAGATCACCCCTCCACTTT
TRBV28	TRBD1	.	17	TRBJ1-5	CASSHIRSTGVSQPQHF	TGTGCCAGCAGCCACATAAGGTCGACAGGGGTGTCTCAGCCCCAGCATTTT
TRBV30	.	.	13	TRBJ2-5	CAWSPGHSEEQYF	TGTGCCTGGAGTCCGGGGCACTCAGAAGAGCAGTACTTC
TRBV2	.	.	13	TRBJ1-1	CAGNRDRNTEAFF	TGTGCCGGGAACAGGGACCGTAACACTGAAGCTTTCTTT
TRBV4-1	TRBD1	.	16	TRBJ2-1	CASSQEERGGGNEQFF	TGCGCCAGCAGCCAAGAGGAGCGAGGGGGCGGGAATGAGCAGTTCTTC
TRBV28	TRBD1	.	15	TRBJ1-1	CASSFFRTGGTEAFF	TGTGCCAGCAGTTTCTTCCGAACAGGGGGCACTGAAGCTTTCTTT
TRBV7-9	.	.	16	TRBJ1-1	CASSLVAGRRSAEAFF	TGTGCCAGCAGCTTAGTGGCAGGGAGAAGATCGGCTGAAGCTTTCTTT
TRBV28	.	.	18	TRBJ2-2	CASSPSFGAETNTGELFF	TGTGCCAGCAGTCCGTCGTTTGGGGCGGAGACGAACACCGGGGAGCTGTTTTTT
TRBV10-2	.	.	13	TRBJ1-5	CASKGTDNQPQHF	TGCGCCAGCAAGGGGACCGACAATCAGCCCCAGCATTTT
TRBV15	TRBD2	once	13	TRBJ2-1	CATSFGRGREQFF	TGTGCCACCAGCTTCGGGAGGGGTCGTGAGCAGTTCTTC
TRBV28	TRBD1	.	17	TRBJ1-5	CASSSPGDRVGNQPQHF	TGTGCCAGCAGTTCCCCGGGGGACAGGGTGGGCAATCAGCCCCAGCATTTT
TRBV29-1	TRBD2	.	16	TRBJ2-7	CSVALAGVRSSYEQYF	TGCAGCGTTGCGCTAGCGGGGGTCAGGAGCTCCTACGAGCAGTACTTC
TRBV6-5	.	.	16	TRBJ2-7	CASSYFGAEPSYEQYF	TGTGCCAGCAGTTACTTCGGGGCAGAGCCTTCCTACGAGCAGTACTTC
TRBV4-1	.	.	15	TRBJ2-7	CASSQERDGFYEQYF	TGCGCCAGCAGCCAAGAAAGGGACGGCTTTTACGAGCAGTACTTC
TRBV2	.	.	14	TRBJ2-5	CASSRTDLVETQYF	TGTGCCAGCAGCCGGACAGACCTCGTAGAGACCCAGTACTTC
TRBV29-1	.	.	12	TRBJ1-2	CSAAGADYGYTF	TGCAGCGCGGCAGGGGCAGACTATGGCTACACCTTC
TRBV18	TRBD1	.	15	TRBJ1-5	CASSPTGGADQPQHF	TGTGCCAGCTCACCAACAGGGGGCGCGGACCAGCCCCAGCATTTT